The rows below give T cell receptor beta chains drawn from one sample of a study of blood T cell repertoires in COVID-19. The protocol was immunoSEQ multiplex PCR, while the TCRdb copy is restricted to in-frame clones and leaves out a portion. The data contain about 370,000 clones, around 87% of them singletons. The sequenced material came from peripheral blood. The receptors originated from a woman aged 30 to 39 with COVID-19, enrolled during active disease. Both conserved end residues are part of each CDR3. The D gene is left open where the match is weak. Rows give clone size only sometimes, using once, few, many, or a class for an expanded clone.

>TRBJ2-7|-|TRBD1|TRBV19
CASSADRGPHYEQYF
TGTGCCAGTAGTGCGGACAGGGGGCCTCACTACGAGCAGTACTTC
>TRBJ2-7|-|TRBD2|TRBV5-6
CASSLWLAGSYEQYF
TGTGCCAGCAGCTTGTGGCTAGCGGGCAGCTACGAGCAGTACTTC
>TRBJ2-1|-|TRBD2|TRBV12-3/TRBV12-4
CASSLGGRGEKFF
TGTGCCAGCAGTTTAGGCGGGAGAGGAGAAAAATTCTTC
>TRBJ1-3|-|-|TRBV4-1
CASSLNSGNTIYF
TGCGCCAGCAGCCTCAACTCTGGAAACACCATATATTTT
>TRBJ2-1|-|TRBD2|TRBV6-5
CASRSAGVTNEQFF
TGTGCCAGCAGGTCTGCGGGGGTAACCAATGAGCAGTTCTTC
>TRBJ1-2|-|-|TRBV27
CASSSLNRVDGYTF
TGTGCCAGCAGTTCCCTGAACAGGGTTGATGGCTACACCTTC
>TRBJ2-5|-|TRBD2|TRBV7-6
CASSLRTSGNQETQYF
TGTGCCAGCAGCTTAAGAACTAGCGGGAACCAAGAGACCCAGTACTTC
>TRBJ2-2|once|TRBD1|TRBV6-9
CASSADRDGTGELFF
TGTGCCAGCAGTGCCGACAGGGATGGCACCGGGGAGCTGTTTTTT
>TRBJ2-7|-|TRBD2|TRBV27
CASSDIAGAYEQYF
TGTGCCAGCAGTGACATAGCGGGGGCATACGAGCAGTACTTC
>TRBJ2-1|few|TRBD2|TRBV24-1
CATSDPLTSGRAGEQFF
TGTGCCACCAGTGACCCCCTGACTAGCGGGAGGGCCGGTGAGCAGTTCTTC
>TRBJ2-7|-|-|TRBV7-9
CASSFGKISYEQYF
TGTGCCAGCAGCTTCGGGAAAATCTCCTACGAGCAGTACTTC
>TRBJ2-1|-|TRBD1|TRBV7-2
CASSLGDRGTQNEQFF
TGTGCCAGCAGCTTAGGGGACAGGGGGACCCAAAATGAGCAGTTCTTC
>TRBJ2-7|-|TRBD2|TRBV15
CATSRDVAGASYEQYF
TGTGCCACCAGCAGAGATGTAGCGGGAGCGTCCTACGAGCAGTACTTC
>TRBJ2-3|-|TRBD1|TRBV18
CASSPQDRVDTQYF
TGTGCCAGCTCACCCCAGGACAGGGTTGATACGCAGTATTTT
>TRBJ2-2|-|-|TRBV3-1/TRBV3-2
CASSQRTGLYGGELFF
TGTGCCAGCAGCCAACGTACAGGGTTATATGGCGGGGAGCTGTTTTTT
>TRBJ2-3|-|-|TRBV20-1
CSASPGTSTDTQYF
TGCAGTGCCAGTCCCGGGACAAGCACAGATACGCAGTATTTT
>TRBJ2-5|-|-|TRBV7-9
CASRKQGGQETQYF
TGTGCCAGCAGAAAACAGGGTGGCCAAGAGACCCAGTACTTC
>TRBJ2-3|-|-|TRBV2
CASNRGWRGTDTQYF
TGTGCCAGCAACCGAGGTTGGCGGGGCACAGATACGCAGTATTTT
>TRBJ1-5|-|TRBD1|TRBV6-5
CASSLDRGGNQPQHF
TGTGCCAGCAGCCTGGACAGGGGCGGCAATCAGCCCCAGCATTTT
>TRBJ2-3|-|TRBD2|TRBV19
CAAGTSSDTQYF
TGTGCAGCCGGGACTAGTTCAGATACGCAGTATTTT
>TRBJ2-2|-|TRBD1|TRBV30
CSGQDYMAGELFF
TGCTCCGGACAGGATTACATGGCCGGGGAGCTGTTTTTT
>TRBJ2-3|-|-|TRBV29-1
CSVESLTGDTQYF
TGCAGCGTTGAAAGCTTGACGGGGGATACGCAGTATTTT
>TRBJ2-7|once|TRBD2|TRBV6-5
CASSYRPGLEIYEQYF
TGTGCCAGCAGTTACCGGCCGGGACTAGAAATTTACGAGCAGTACTTC
>TRBJ1-1|-|TRBD1|TRBV4-1
CASSQDGQGAASRPQAFF
TGCGCCAGCAGCCAAGATGGGCAGGGGGCCGCCTCTAGACCCCAAGCTTTCTTT
>TRBJ2-7|-|TRBD2|TRBV7-2
CASSLSGTGSYEQYF
TGTGCCAGCAGCTTAAGCGGGACGGGAAGCTACGAGCAGTACTTC
>TRBJ2-2|-|-|TRBV25-1
CASSEFGTENTGELFF
TGTGCCAGCAGTGAATTCGGGACTGAGAACACCGGGGAGCTGTTTTTT
>TRBJ1-1|once|TRBD1|TRBV5-8
CASSPLQGTEAFF
TGTGCCAGCAGCCCCCTACAGGGGACTGAAGCTTTCTTT
>TRBJ2-7|-|TRBD2|TRBV24-1
CATTNLAGASFNYEQYF
TGTGCCACCACCAACCTAGCGGGAGCCTCTTTTAACTACGAGCAGTACTTC
>TRBJ1-2|-|-|TRBV5-1
CASSYPGGYTF
TGCGCCAGCAGCTACCCAGGAGGCTACACCTTC
>TRBJ2-7|-|TRBD2|TRBV7-8
CASSHGRGLTYEQYF
TGTGCCAGCAGCCACGGGCGGGGGTTAACCTACGAGCAGTACTTC
>TRBJ2-1|-|TRBD1|TRBV29-1
CSVLPTGNEQFF
TGCAGCGTTCTCCCGACAGGGAATGAGCAGTTCTTC
>TRBJ1-3|-|-|TRBV2
CASRVQGNTIYF
TGTGCCAGCAGGGTACAGGGAAACACCATATATTTT
>TRBJ2-4|-|TRBD2|TRBV15
CATSRWRTSGSDGFAKNIQYF
TGTGCCACCAGCAGATGGAGGACTAGCGGGAGTGACGGGTTCGCCAAAAACATTCAGTACTTC
>TRBJ1-3|once|-|TRBV19
CASSPPGFGNTIYF
TGTGCCAGTAGCCCTCCGGGTTTTGGAAACACCATATATTTT
>TRBJ2-1|many|-|TRBV9
CASSVDGFGLDEQFF
TGTGCCAGCAGCGTAGACGGTTTTGGGCTGGATGAGCAGTTCTTC
>TRBJ1-1|once|-|TRBV9
CASSVDLMDSTEAFF
TGTGCCAGCAGCGTAGACCTTATGGACAGCACTGAAGCTTTCTTT
>TRBJ2-7|-|-|TRBV19
CASSRKAVESYEQYF
TGTGCCAGTAGTAGGAAAGCGGTTGAATCCTACGAGCAGTACTTC
>TRBJ1-3|-|-|TRBV7-2
CASSLRGAGNTIYF
TGTGCCAGCAGCTTACGGGGAGCTGGAAACACCATATATTTT
>TRBJ2-7|once|-|TRBV28
CASSLIGNEQYF
TGTGCCAGCAGTTTAATTGGCAACGAGCAGTACTTC
>TRBJ1-5|-|-|TRBV5-1
CASSLMGGGQPQHF
TGCGCCAGCAGCTTGATGGGGGGTGGTCAGCCCCAGCATTTT
>TRBJ1-2|-|-|TRBV12-3/TRBV12-4
CASRDTSYGYTF
TGTGCCAGCAGGGACACGAGCTATGGCTACACCTTC
>TRBJ1-3|-|-|TRBV2
CASSEGRGSGNTIYF
TGTGCCAGCAGTGAAGGGCGGGGTAGTGGAAACACCATATATTTT
>TRBJ2-7|many|TRBD1|TRBV19
CASTNGGTGLYEQYF
TGTGCCAGTACCAATGGAGGGACAGGTCTCTACGAGCAGTACTTC
>TRBJ2-3|once|TRBD2|TRBV27
CASNRLAGTDTQYF
TGTGCCAGCAATAGACTAGCGGGCACAGATACGCAGTATTTT
>TRBJ1-3|-|-|TRBV7-9
CASSLAVGGSSGNTIYF
TGTGCCAGCAGCTTAGCGGTAGGGGGAAGCTCTGGAAACACCATATATTTT
>TRBJ1-5|-|TRBD1|TRBV2
CASSRLETGLGQPQHF
TGTGCCAGCAGCCGGTTAGAGACAGGGTTGGGTCAGCCCCAGCATTTT
>TRBJ2-5|-|-|TRBV24-1
CATSDLQLARRETQYF
TGTGCCACCAGTGATTTGCAGCTAGCGAGGAGAGAGACCCAGTACTTC
>TRBJ2-2|-|TRBD2|TRBV19
CASSIGAGASHTGELFF
TGTGCCAGTAGTATAGGGGCGGGAGCCTCGCACACCGGGGAGCTGTTTTTT
>TRBJ2-3|-|-|TRBV19
CASSTQRGDTQYF
TGTGCCAGTAGTACCCAAAGAGGGGATACGCAGTATTTT
>TRBJ2-2|once|-|TRBV19
CASTHGRLGTGELFF
TGTGCCAGTACCCACGGGAGACTGGGCACCGGGGAGCTGTTTTTT
>TRBJ2-5|-|TRBD1|TRBV19
CASSRGQGVPETQYF
TGTGCCAGTAGTCGGGGACAGGGTGTCCCAGAGACCCAGTACTTC
>TRBJ1-5|-|-|TRBV19
CASSIGTEVQPQHF
TGTGCCAGTAGTATAGGGACAGAAGTTCAGCCCCAGCATTTT
>TRBJ1-1|-|-|TRBV28
CASSLDGGAAEAFF
TGTGCCAGCAGTTTAGATGGGGGCGCCGCTGAAGCTTTCTTT
>TRBJ2-7|-|-|TRBV7-9
CASRSGYTYEQYF
TGTGCCAGCAGATCAGGCTACACCTACGAGCAGTACTTC
>TRBJ2-1|-|-|TRBV7-9
CASSPVSSAIKFF
TGTGCCAGCAGCCCCGTTAGCTCCGCAATCAAGTTCTTC
>TRBJ2-4|-|TRBD1|TRBV9
CASSVKPDRMDIQYF
TGTGCCAGCAGCGTCAAGCCGGACAGGATGGACATTCAGTACTTC